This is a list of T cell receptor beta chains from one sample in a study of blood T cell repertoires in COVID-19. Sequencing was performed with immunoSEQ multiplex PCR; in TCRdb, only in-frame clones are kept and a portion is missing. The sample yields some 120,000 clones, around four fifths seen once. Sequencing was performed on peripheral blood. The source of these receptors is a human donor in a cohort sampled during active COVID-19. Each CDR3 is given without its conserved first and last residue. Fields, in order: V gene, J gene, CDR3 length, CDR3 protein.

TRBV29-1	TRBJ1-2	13	SVEVDREEDYGYT
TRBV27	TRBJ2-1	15	ASSLLLAGGPNNEQF
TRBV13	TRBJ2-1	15	ASRQDGGLAGYNEQF
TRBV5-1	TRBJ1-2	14	ASKVSGDAGNYGYT
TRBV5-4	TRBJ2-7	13	ASSSFTGGEYEQY
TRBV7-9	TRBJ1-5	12	ASGNGGESQPQH
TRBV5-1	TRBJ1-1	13	ASSLGGSMNTEAF
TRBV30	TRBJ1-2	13	AWSVYRVGSEGYT
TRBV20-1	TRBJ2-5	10	SASYKGETQY
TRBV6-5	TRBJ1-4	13	ASSRRTASNEKLF
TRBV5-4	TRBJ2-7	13	ASSHDTGETYEQY
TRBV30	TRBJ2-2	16	AWSVPLWRGPNTGELF
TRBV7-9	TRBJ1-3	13	ASSLGPQSGNTIY
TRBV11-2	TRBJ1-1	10	ASSLDLSEAF
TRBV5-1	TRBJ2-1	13	ASQGRQGAIGEQF
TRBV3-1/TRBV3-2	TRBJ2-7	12	ASSHGLEVGEQY
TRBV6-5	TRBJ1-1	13	ASRATGWMNTEAF
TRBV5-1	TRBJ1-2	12	ASSLGQGLEGYT
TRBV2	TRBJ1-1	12	ASSEGYGNTEAF
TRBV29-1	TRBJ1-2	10	SARGQSGGYT
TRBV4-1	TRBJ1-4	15	ASSQRDSGYGSEKLF
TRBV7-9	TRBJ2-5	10	ASSSRQETQY
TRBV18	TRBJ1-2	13	ASSPRRGTGDGYT
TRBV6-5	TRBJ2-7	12	ASSPNKRPYEQY
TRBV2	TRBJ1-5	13	ASSEDPGSDQPQH
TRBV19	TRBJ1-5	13	ASSISRGGNQPQH
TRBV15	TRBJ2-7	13	ATSRGGSPTYEQY
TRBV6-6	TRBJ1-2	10	ASSYTGGSVT
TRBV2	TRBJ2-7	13	ASSDPNRGFYEQY
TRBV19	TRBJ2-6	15	ASSISSGQAGANVLT
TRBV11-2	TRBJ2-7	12	ASSLLGGRNEQY
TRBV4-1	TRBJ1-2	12	ASSQTGTEYGYT
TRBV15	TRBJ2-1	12	ATSREEGRGEQF
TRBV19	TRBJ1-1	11	ASSITGDTEAF
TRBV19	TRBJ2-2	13	ASSVPGQTTGELF
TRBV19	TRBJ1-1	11	ASTRTGPTEAF
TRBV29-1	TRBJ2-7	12	SVSAGTGGYEQY
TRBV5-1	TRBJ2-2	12	ASSGTSSSGELF
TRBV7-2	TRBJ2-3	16	ASSLARTSGGASDTQY
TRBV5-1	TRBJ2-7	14	ASSSDRVFPPYEQY
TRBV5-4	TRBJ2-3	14	ASSEGIAVITDTQY
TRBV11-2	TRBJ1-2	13	ASSLVRGWNYGYT
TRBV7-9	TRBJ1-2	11	AIAQGGNYGYT
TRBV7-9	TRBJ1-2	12	ASSPGTGANGYT
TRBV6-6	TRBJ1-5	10	ASTLSNQPQH
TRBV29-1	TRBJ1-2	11	SVPPRQGKGYT
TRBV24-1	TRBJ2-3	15	ATSEAGTGLSTDTQY
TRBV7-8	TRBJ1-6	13	ASSLGGTGESPLH
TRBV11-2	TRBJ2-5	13	ASSLAGGNQETQY
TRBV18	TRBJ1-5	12	ASSRSGDNQPQH
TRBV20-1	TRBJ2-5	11	SASGLGKETQY
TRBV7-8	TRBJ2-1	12	ASGVAGDYNEQF
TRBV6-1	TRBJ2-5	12	ASSDYRGRETQY
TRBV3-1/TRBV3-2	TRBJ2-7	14	ASSQVATVNSYEQY
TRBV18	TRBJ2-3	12	ASSRLAGTDTQY
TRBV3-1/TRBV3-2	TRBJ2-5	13	ASSQEQGDQETQY
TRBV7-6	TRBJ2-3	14	ASSLALGGDTDTQY
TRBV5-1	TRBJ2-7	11	ASSPPVEGEQY
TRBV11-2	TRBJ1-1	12	ASSLVGSGTEAF
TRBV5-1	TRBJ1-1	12	ASSLNSSPTEAF